This TCR beta chain stems from a study of Ad26.COV2.S vaccination and SARS-CoV-2 variants. Study background: The trial was COV1001 and the donor's arm was Ad26.COV2.S. Study outcomes and limitations: Similar non-spike TCR breadth was seen in vaccine and placebo recipients. Measures of TCR breadth and depth may have fallen short of total T cell responses.

Treatment specified: about 20 received Ad26.COV2.S at low or high dose, single or two shots; several received placebo; per-sample allocation not given. On day 63 after the first injection, vaccine and placebo recipients gave samples. Donation was by an adult aged 18-55 years who was in Boston. Sequencing used immunoSEQ multiplex PCR; TCRdb keeps in-frame clones, though not all of them. The sample consists of about 390,000 clones, about 88% of them appearing once. Comments on this clone: The antigen is undetermined.

Germline loops: CDR1 WSHSY, CDR2 SAAADI. The CDR3 runs to 13 residues. V dropped 6 bases and J dropped 6 bases, with 14 bases sitting between them. The chain employs TRBV10-2 and TRBJ1-2, with D hard to call. Sequenced here: peripheral blood, sampled in a trial of Ad26.COV2.S vaccine versus placebo. This TCR derives from a person between 18 and 65 years old who received the Ad26.COV2.S COVID-19 vaccine or a placebo. This CDR3 reads CASSGRVSDGYTF. Here the CDR3 DNA reads TGCGCCAGCAGCGGTAGGGTCAGCGATGGCTACACCTTC.